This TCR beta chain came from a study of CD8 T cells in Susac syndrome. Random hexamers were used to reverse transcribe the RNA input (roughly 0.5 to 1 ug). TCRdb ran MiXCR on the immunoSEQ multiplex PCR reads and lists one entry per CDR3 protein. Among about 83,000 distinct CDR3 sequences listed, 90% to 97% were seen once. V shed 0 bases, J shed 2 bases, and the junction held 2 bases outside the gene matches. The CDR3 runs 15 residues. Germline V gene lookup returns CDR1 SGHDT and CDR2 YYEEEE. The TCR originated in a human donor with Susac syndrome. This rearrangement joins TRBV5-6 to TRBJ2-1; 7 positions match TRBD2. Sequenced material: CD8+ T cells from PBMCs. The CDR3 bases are TGTGCCAGCAGCTTGGGCGGGGGAACCTACAATGAGCAGTTCTTC. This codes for CASSLGGGTYNEQFF.